Each of the 17 T cell receptor beta chains below was sequenced from the same sample in a study of blood T cell repertoires in COVID-19. The assay was immunoSEQ multiplex PCR, and TCRdb's table has in-frame clones only and misses some. The data contain around 300,000 clones, 90% of them singletons. The sequencing sample was made of PBMCs or T cells enriched from blood (not recorded which). These receptors were taken from a woman younger than 45 who had recovered from COVID-19.

The chain carries TRBV10-3 and TRBJ1-6; 8 bases match TRBD1. The CDR3 is 15 residues long. Germline V gene lookup returns CDR1 ENHRY and CDR2 SYGVKD. Trimming removed 4 bases from V and 5 bases from J; junction bases left unmatched: 4. CDR3 region: CAISGQGSDNSPLHF. Written as DNA, the CDR3 is TGTGCCATCAGTGGACAGGGGAGTGATAATTCACCCCTCCACTTT.

The V call is TRBV15, the J call TRBJ2-3, with 8 bases fitting TRBD1. Trimming removed 7 bases from V and 1 base from J; junction bases left unmatched: 10. The germline V gene has CDR1 LNHNV and CDR2 YYDKDF (reference sequence). This CDR3 is built from 16 residues. This CDR3 is CATKPDRGLRTDTQYF. In DNA, the CDR3 is TGTGCCACCAAACCAGACAGGGGCCTACGCACAGATACGCAGTATTTT.

V usage is TRBV28 and J usage is TRBJ2-1; TRBD2 is a possible D gene (6 bases). V was pared by 8 bases and J by 0 bases, with 14 bases between. The CDR3 spans 15 residues. Germline CDR1 reads MDHEN; CDR2 reads SYDVKM. This chain's CDR3 is CASLGGYSSYNEQFF. In nucleotides, the CDR3 is TGTGCCAGCCTCGGAGGGTATAGCTCCTACAATGAGCAGTTCTTC.

V usage is TRBV5-1 and J usage is TRBJ2-5; the match to TRBD1 covers 9 bases. V lost 4 bases to trimming and J lost 4 bases; unmatched junction nucleotides: 14. The germline V gene encodes CDR1 SGHRS and CDR2 YFSETQ. The length of the CDR3 is 17 residues. The CDR3 is CASSAGQGKIVGETQYF. For the CDR3, the DNA is TGCGCCAGCAGCGCGGGACAGGGTAAGATCGTAGGAGAGACCCAGTACTTC.

This chain joins TRBV2 and TRBJ1-1; TRBD1 matches 7 bases. This CDR3 region has 11 residues. Germline CDR1 is SNHLY and CDR2 is FYNNEI. J was trimmed by 11 bases and V by 8 bases; bases with no gene match: 8. CDR3 DNA sequence: TGTGCCAGCCGGGACAGTACGTTTGCTTTCTTT. It is translated as CASRDSTFAFF.

The V call is TRBV7-2, the J call TRBJ2-7; D remains ambiguous. The CDR3 contains 15 residues. V was trimmed by 1 base and J by 0 bases, leaving 10 bases between them. Germline V lookup: CDR1 SGHTA, CDR2 FQGNSA. CDR3 in amino acids: CASSLERVLSYEQYF. In DNA, the CDR3 is TGTGCCAGCAGCTTAGAAAGAGTCCTCTCCTACGAGCAGTACTTC. Variable domain in full (rest from reference TRBV7-2 and TRBJ2-7): GAGVSQSPSNKVTEKGKDVELRCDPISGHTALYWYRQSLGQGLEFLIYFQGNSAPDKSGLPSDRFSAERTGGSVSTLTIQRTQQEDSAVYLCASSLERVLSYEQYFGPGTRLTVT.

The chain combines TRBV23-1 with TRBJ2-7; 10 positions match TRBD1. TRBV23-1 falls under the ORF class, with uncertain function. J lost 6 bases, V lost 2 bases, and 13 bases had no gene match. The CDR3 is 17 residues long. This chain's CDR3 is CASSQTRDRGQVGEQYF. In nucleotides, the CDR3 is TGCGCCAGCAGTCAAACTCGAGACAGGGGGCAAGTGGGCGAGCAGTACTTC.

V is TRBV30 and J is TRBJ1-2; D gene uncertain. Trimming took 1 base from V and 4 from J, leaving 7 bases between them. CDR1 and CDR2 (germline): GTSNPN, SVGIG (reference sequence). This CDR3 has 12 amino acids. Here the CDR3 reads CAWSASIYGYTF. The CDR3 nucleotides read TGTGCCTGGAGTGCTTCTATCTATGGCTACACCTTC.

The rearrangement joins TRBV5-1 to TRBJ2-1, with TRBD2 matching over 10 bases. In germline, CDR1 is SGHRS, CDR2 YFSETQ. V lost 4 bases, J lost 8 bases, and 9 bases stayed unmatched. The CDR3 contains 15 residues. CDR3 bases: TGCGCCAGCAGCGGGGCTAGCGGGAGATTGGATGAGCAGTTCTTC. Translating gives CASSGASGRLDEQFF.

The rearrangement joins TRBV29-1 to TRBJ1-4; D is possibly TRBD1 (6 bases). Trimming cost V 5 bases and J 7 bases, with 14 bases left between them. Germline V gene data show CDR1 as SQVTM and CDR2 as ANQGSEA. The CDR3 spans 13 residues. The CDR3 coding sequence is TGCAGCGTTCAAGGACAGTTGGGTGAAAAACTGTTTTTT. Its translation is CSVQGQLGEKLFF.

In DNA form, the CDR3 reads TGTGCCAGCAGCTCCGGACTAGGAACGGAGACCCAGTACTTC. This sequence encodes CASSSGLGTETQYF. The chain has TRBV7-2 and TRBJ2-5; 7 nucleotides match TRBD2. The junction had 7 bases not matched to a gene; V was cut back by 4 bases and J by 5 bases. The length of the CDR3 is 14 residues. The V gene's germline CDR1 is SGHTA and CDR2 FQGNSA.

The V and J genes are TRBV7-7 and TRBJ2-1; 7 bases are shared with TRBD2. The CDR3 extends over 16 amino acids. Germline values: CDR1 SSHAT, CDR2 FNYEAQ (reference sequence). The CDR3 bases are TGTGCTAGCTACCGGCATGGGGGGGATACCTACAATGAGCAGTTCTTC. Protein: CASYRHGGDTYNEQFF.

The gene calls are TRBV6-5 and TRBJ1-5; D is ambiguous. The germline CDR1 and CDR2 sequences are MNHEY and SVGAGI. V was trimmed by 2 bases and J by 7 bases, leaving 12 bases between them. The CDR3 is 14 residues long. The CDR3 here is CASSYVSSAQPQHF. The CDR3 nucleotides read TGTGCCAGCAGTTACGTGAGCAGCGCACAGCCCCAGCATTTT.

The gene calls are TRBV9 and TRBJ1-6; 9 nucleotides match TRBD1. The CDR3 loop spans 15 amino acids. The germline V gene encodes CDR1 SGDLS and CDR2 YYNGEE. V dropped 3 bases and J dropped 9; count of bases not matched to a gene: 7. The CDR3 is CASSGGQGVSSPLHF. CDR3 DNA: TGTGCCAGCAGCGGGGGACAGGGAGTCAGTTCACCCCTCCACTTT.

This clone came up once. This CDR3 is CASSYSGLTQYF. CDR3 nucleotide sequence: TGTGCCAGCAGTTACTCTGGACTCACCCAGTACTTC. The chain joins TRBV6-5 to TRBJ2-5, with D perhaps matching TRBD2 (5 bases). Germline lookup yields CDR1 MNHEY and CDR2 SVGAGI. There are 12 residues in the CDR3. Trimming took off 0 bases at V and 8 bases at J, with 7 bases between the two ends.

The J gene is TRBJ2-1, the V gene TRBV30, with 12 bases identical to TRBD2. The CDR3 loop spans 12 amino acids. Per the germline V gene, CDR1 is GTSNPN and CDR2 is SVGIG (reference sequence). The trim removed 4 bases at V and 9 bases at J, leaving 1 base unmatched. DNA for the CDR3: TGTGCCTGGACTAGCGGGAGGGGTGAGCAGTTCTTC. This sequence encodes CAWTSGRGEQFF.

A remark on this clone: Different DNA sequences within this sample yield the same CDR3. The V gene is TRBV6-5, the J gene TRBJ1-3; D not resolved. The germline gives CDR1 MNHEY, CDR2 SVGAGI. Trimming removed 6 bases at V and 4 bases at J, with 7 bases between. The CDR3 contains 12 residues. The CDR3 bases are TGTGCCAGCAGCTCCGGGGGAAACACCATATATTTT. It encodes CASSSGGNTIYF.